This TCR beta chain was recorded in a study of T cells in Graves' hyperthyroidism and ophthalmopathy (dated by TCRdb to about 2019). Turning to the overall study: Peripheral blood samples were taken at the time of initial diagnosis, prior to any treatment. A discovery cohort of fewer than 110 patients, 43 with Graves' ophthalmopathy and under 60 with stable Graves' hyperthyroidism, was used to find distinguishing TCR V-J signatures. Prospective prediction of ophthalmopathy was tested in an independent validation cohort of under 20 hyperthyroidism patients and 15 to 17 patients who later progressed to ophthalmopathy. The approximately 97 discovery patients were randomly divided into training and test sets at a 7:3 ratio. Thyroid tissue and blood T-cell repertoires from about 6 Graves' hyperthyroidism patients were also compared in the study. After sampling, hyperthyroidism patients received methimazole starting at 30 mg daily, and ophthalmopathy patients received high-dose intravenous methylprednisolone. TCR Vbeta CDR3 sequencing of 130 to 150 peripheral blood samples (about 45 ophthalmopathy, approximately 80 hyperthyroidism and about 17 progressor patients) is reported in the paper. What the study reported, not specific to this receptor: Ophthalmopathy was separated from stable hyperthyroidism by a 13 V-J signature model, with about 86% sensitivity and roughly 81% specificity obtained in cross-validation and 80%/75% obtained in testing. In validation, progression to ophthalmopathy was predicted by the model with around 71% sensitivity and approximately 78% specificity, a median of around 5.9 months before onset. Most expanded thyroid clonotypes (frequency above 0.001) were also found in blood, which suggests that blood repertoires may mirror thyroid immune responses. No statistical method was used to fix the sample size in advance, and group allocation was not hidden from the investigators.

The germline V gene supplies CDR1 KGHSH and CDR2 LQKENI. Between the V and J ends, shortened by 2 bases and 2 bases respectively, the junction contains 11 bases. The cysteine opens and the phenylalanine closes a CDR3 of 15 amino acids. CDR3 DNA is the only sequence kept; it has 45 bases, read in frame from the first base. TCR beta CDR3 regions were amplified from RNA transcripts. The first round of RT-PCR for the TCR CDR3 was performed with the HTBI primer set and the Qiagen OneStep RT-PCR kit. Libraries were constructed in a second round of multiplex PCR, after which size selection and purification were carried out. Libraries were sequenced paired-end with 100 bp reads on an Illumina HiSeq2000. Per the source publication's procedure: SOAPnuke was used to process the raw data, with reads discarded if the reads contained adapters or uncalled bases, had a mean Phred below 15, or lacked an exact constant-primer or identifier match. High-quality paired reads were merged with COPE v1.2.5, and unique nucleotide sequences were defined as clonotypes. MiTCR v1.1 was used to align the clonotypes against IMGT TRBV, TRBD and TRBJ reference segments. Analysis was restricted to V-J combinations with a frequency above 0.0001, which covered approximately 99% of repertoires. A TCS score was defined as the ratio of F50 (clonal expansion) to E x V (chaos), with BLOSUM62-based TCRdist applied between CDR3 peptides within each V-J. Welch's t-statistics and random forest reduced around 520 V-J features to 13, which were used in a naive Bayes classifier (R e1071). TCRdb reran the public reads through fastp at Q25 and MiXCR, keeping productive beta chains. Rows with one shared CDR3 protein collapse into an entry with the most common genes and DNA. What appears here as the V and J calls and clone size reflects TCRdb's work, not the paper's. Here the sample has 500,000 to 650,000 distinct CDR3 sequences; about 15% occur a single time. Approximately 13% of the sample is taken by the ten largest.

This clonotype was recorded at least ten times. Its recognized antigen is unknown. No base qualities exist here, and no much larger clone lies one base off it. Ophthalmopathy patients had moderately to severely active disease, with a Clinical Activity Score of 3 or more, a NOSPECS grade of 4 or more, and a disease duration of less than 3 months. Exclusion was applied to patients with uncontrolled infections, other autoimmune diseases, pregnancy or lactation. Diagnoses were established on the basis of clinical symptoms, serum thyroxine and TRAb, thyroid ultrasound, and orbital computed tomography. PBMCs were separated from approximately 10 ml of fresh peripheral blood using Ficoll-Paque density gradient centrifugation. Trizol reagent was used to extract total RNA, and RNA quality was then checked on an Agilent 2100 Bioanalyzer.

This clonotype was sampled from a woman between 50 and 59 years old with Graves' ophthalmopathy. The chain is encoded by TRBV18 joined to TRBJ2-3; the D gene is possibly TRBD2, with 7 bases matching. Sequenced input: blood. CDR3 protein: CASSPRGGYTDTQYF. The nucleotide sequence is given as TGTGCCAGCTCACCAAGGGGGGGATACACAGATACGCAGTATTTT.